This is a list of T cell receptor beta chains from one sample in a study of cytomegalovirus exposure and HLA in healthy donors. This table comes from immunoSEQ multiplex PCR, and its TCRdb copy is limited to in-frame clones, with some not included. This repertoire shows 150,000 to 180,000 clones, more than 70% found once; its top ten account for 2% to 2.5%. Material: PBMCs. The receptors were gathered from a human donor in good health. Each CDR3 is given with its conserved first and last residue. The D gene is left open where the match is weak. Clone sizes are given selectively: once, few, many, or a class where the clone is expanded.

CASRKTGGLSYEQYF	TGTGCCAGCAGGAAGACAGGGGGACTCTCCTACGAGCAGTACTTC	TRBD1	many	TRBV2	TRBJ2-7
CASSQERSGGGYRGTQYF	TGCGCCAGCAGCCAAGAACGGAGCGGGGGCGGTTACCGAGGGACCCAGTACTTC	TRBD2	-	TRBV4-1	TRBJ2-5
CASSSETSGFVYEQYF	TGTGCCAGCAGCTCTGAGACTAGCGGGTTTGTCTACGAGCAGTACTTC	TRBD2	-	TRBV5-4	TRBJ2-7
CASSSTVFNSPLHF	TGTGCCAGTAGTTCGACAGTTTTCAATTCACCCCTCCACTTT	-	-	TRBV19	TRBJ1-6
CASSQDEGTWFSGNTIYF	TGCGCCAGCAGCCAAGACGAGGGGACATGGTTCTCTGGAAACACCATATATTTT	-	-	TRBV4-1	TRBJ1-3
CASSAIASEAFF	TGTGCCAGCAGTGCCATAGCCTCTGAAGCTTTCTTT	-	-	TRBV2	TRBJ1-1
CASSPALSDEKLFF	TGTGCCAGCTCACCAGCCCTCTCGGATGAAAAACTGTTTTTT	-	-	TRBV18	TRBJ1-4
CASSRDWYETQYF	TGTGCCAGCAGCCGCGACTGGTATGAGACCCAGTACTTC	-	-	TRBV11-2	TRBJ2-5
CASSVEGSPLGGYTF	TGTGCCAGCAGCGTAGAGGGGTCCCCCCTGGGTGGCTACACCTTC	-	-	TRBV9	TRBJ1-2
CASKTQGNTEAFF	TGTGCCAGCAAGACACAGGGGAACACTGAAGCTTTCTTT	-	-	TRBV25-1	TRBJ1-1
CASSFRQIYGYTF	TGTGCCAGCAGTTTTCGACAGATCTATGGCTACACCTTC	-	-	TRBV28	TRBJ1-2
CASRTGAATGELFF	TGTGCCAGTCGCACAGGGGCGGCCACCGGGGAGCTGTTTTTT	TRBD1	-	TRBV6-6	TRBJ2-2
CASSLQGRVTEAFF	TGTGCCAGCAGCTTACAGGGCCGGGTCACTGAAGCTTTCTTT	-	-	TRBV7-2	TRBJ1-1
CASSLRLASGELFF	TGTGCCAGCAGCCTGCGACTAGCGAGCGGGGAGCTGTTTTTT	TRBD2	-	TRBV7-3	TRBJ2-2
CASSLRPWTGGADNSPLHF	TGTGCCAGCAGCCTCCGCCCATGGACAGGGGGCGCCGATAATTCACCCCTCCACTTT	TRBD1	few	TRBV7-3	TRBJ1-6
CATTGTQPPYEQFF	TGCGCCACAACCGGGACTCAACCTCCATATGAGCAGTTCTTC	-	-	TRBV6-1	TRBJ2-1
CATSGWNTEAFF	TGTGCCACCTCCGGTTGGAACACTGAAGCTTTCTTT	-	-	TRBV19	TRBJ1-1
CASSVVATGGSNYGYTF	TGCGCCAGCAGCGTTGTAGCGACGGGGGGCAGTAACTATGGCTACACCTTC	-	-	TRBV4-1	TRBJ1-2
CASSLAFTGGKDTQYF	TGTGCCAGCAGCTTAGCTTTCACAGGGGGCAAAGATACGCAGTATTTT	TRBD1	-	TRBV7-6	TRBJ2-3
CASSSGSYEQYF	TGCGCCAGCAGCTCGGGCTCCTACGAGCAGTACTTC	-	-	TRBV5-1	TRBJ2-7
CASSFLGLAGETQYF	TGCGCCAGCAGCTTCCTTGGATTAGCGGGGGAGACCCAGTACTTC	TRBD2	-	TRBV5-1	TRBJ2-5
CASRSSSSEAFF	TGTGCCAGCAGGTCCTCGTCGAGTGAAGCTTTCTTT	-	once	TRBV6-5	TRBJ1-1
CASRIRTSGDYYNEQFF	TGTGCCAGCAGAATACGGACTAGCGGGGATTACTACAATGAGCAGTTCTTC	TRBD2	-	TRBV27	TRBJ2-1
CASSPRSFLNTIYF	TGTGCCAGCTCACCCCGTTCGTTCCTGAACACCATATATTTT	-	few	TRBV18	TRBJ1-3
CATSLGQGGSYEQYF	TGTGCCACCAGCCTCGGACAGGGAGGATCCTACGAGCAGTACTTC	TRBD1	-	TRBV15	TRBJ2-7
CASSRRGTEAFF	TGTGCCAGTAGTAGGCGGGGCACTGAAGCTTTCTTT	-	-	TRBV19	TRBJ1-1
CALGGQGDEKLFF	TGTGCCCTCGGCGGACAGGGTGATGAAAAACTGTTTTTT	TRBD1	-	TRBV19	TRBJ1-4
CASSITGTGTNEQYF	TGTGCCAGTAGTATTACGGGGACAGGGACCAACGAGCAGTACTTC	TRBD1	once	TRBV19	TRBJ2-7
CASSGTGLPSSEQYF	TGCGCCAGCAGCGGAACGGGACTTCCTTCATCCGAGCAGTACTTC	-	-	TRBV5-1	TRBJ2-7
CASSLSNAGELFF	TGTGCCAGCAGCCTCTCTAACGCCGGGGAGCTGTTTTTT	-	-	TRBV11-2	TRBJ2-2
CASSFSSQGTEAFF	TGTGCCAGCAGCTTTTCCTCACAGGGCACTGAAGCTTTCTTT	-	-	TRBV7-2	TRBJ1-1
CASTLGGNGETQYF	TGTGCCAGCACTTTGGGAGGAAACGGGGAGACCCAGTACTTC	-	once	TRBV6-5	TRBJ2-5
CASSPEPGWRNGELFF	TGTGCTAGCAGCCCTGAACCCGGGTGGAGGAACGGGGAGCTGTTTTTT	-	-	TRBV7-7	TRBJ2-2
CASRLKPSGANVLTF	TGTGCCAGCAGACTGAAGCCCTCTGGGGCCAACGTCCTGACTTTC	-	-	TRBV7-6	TRBJ2-6
CATRNQGVDEQYF	TGTGCCACCAGAAATCAGGGGGTCGACGAGCAGTACTTC	TRBD1	-	TRBV15	TRBJ2-7
CASSFVRGALDEQFF	TGTGCCAGCAGCTTTGTCAGGGGCGCCTTAGATGAGCAGTTCTTC	-	-	TRBV5-6	TRBJ2-1
CASSPRQGADTEAFF	TGTGCCAGCAGCCCTCGACAGGGGGCGGACACTGAAGCTTTCTTT	TRBD1	-	TRBV7-2	TRBJ1-1
CASSILASSQTQYF	TGTGCCAGCAGCATATTAGCGAGTTCGCAGACCCAGTACTTC	-	-	TRBV11-2	TRBJ2-5
CASRSTGYDQPQHF	TGTGCCAGCAGGTCGACAGGGTATGATCAGCCCCAGCATTTT	TRBD1	few	TRBV6-5	TRBJ1-5
CASSSTPTSAQETQYF	TGTGCCAGCAGCTCCACCCCGACTAGCGCCCAAGAGACCCAGTACTTC	TRBD2	-	TRBV5-4	TRBJ2-5
CAWSVQPNTEAFF	TGTGCCTGGAGTGTACAACCGAACACTGAAGCTTTCTTT	-	-	TRBV30	TRBJ1-1
CASSLRSSGVTPYEQYF	TGTGCCAGCAGCTTAAGGTCCTCAGGTGTTACCCCGTACGAGCAGTACTTC	-	-	TRBV11-2	TRBJ2-7
CASSMGGARLYSNQPQHF	TGTGCCAGTAGTATGGGGGGAGCCCGACTCTATAGCAATCAGCCCCAGCATTTT	-	-	TRBV19	TRBJ1-5